Each of the 25 T cell receptor beta chains below was sequenced from the same sample in a study of CD8+ T cells in alopecia areata (dated by TCRdb to 2016 to 2019). Taken with the paper, the label for time point translates to: about 5 months on oral tofacitinib. The treatment or condition label of this sample denotes: oral pan-JAK inhibitor, 5-10 mg twice daily. The library was generated by the immunoSEQ multiplex PCR assay. To provide template for TCR sequencing, every sample had RNA extracted and reverse transcribed into cDNA. TCRdb stores this immuneACCESS table with in-frame sequences only. Part of the clones is absent; in the studies checked, under half of the shortfall reflects unresolved V genes, and no reason is known for the rest. The sample includes around 290,000 clones, with 55% to 75% observed a single time. In total, the top ten clones hold more than 1.5% of the sample. The source material was CD4+ T cells sorted from blood, sampled at week 24, from a patient treated with tofacitinib. These receptors were taken from a human donor with alopecia areata.

The chain has TRBV30 and TRBJ2-7, with D uncertain. Trimming took 3 bases from V and 4 from J, leaving 10 bases between them. The CDR3 length is 12 residues. Germline CDR1 GTSNPN, CDR2 SVGIG (reference sequence). CDR3: CAWSPSRYEQYF. For the CDR3, the DNA is TGTGCCTGGAGCCCTAGTCGATACGAGCAGTACTTC. Filled out from reference TRBV30 and TRBJ2-7, the complete variable domain reads SQTIHQWPATLVQPVGSPLSLECTVEGTSNPNLYWYRQAAGRGLQLLFYSVGIGQISSEVPQNLSASRPQDRQFILSSKKLLLSDSGFYLCAWSPSRYEQYFGPGTRLTVT.

V is TRBV5-1 and J is TRBJ2-3, with TRBD2 identical over 12 bases. This CDR3 has 16 residues. V shed 6 bases, J shed 2 bases, and the junction held 7 bases outside the gene matches. The germline V gene has CDR1 SGHRS and CDR2 YFSETQ. As DNA, the CDR3 is TGCGCCAGCACCCCAGGACTAGCGGGGATCACAGATACGCAGTATTTT. This encodes CASTPGLAGITDTQYF.

The chain is built from TRBV9 and TRBJ1-4; 8 nucleotides align to TRBD1. J gave up 4 bases and V 0 bases, and 8 bases lay outside the gene matches. The CDR3 covers 17 residues. CDR1 is SGDLS and CDR2 is YYNGEE in the germline V gene. The CDR3 sequence is CASSVAGNRGSNEKLFF. Here the CDR3 DNA reads TGTGCCAGCAGCGTAGCGGGAAACAGGGGGAGTAATGAAAAACTGTTTTTT.

This rearrangement joins TRBV2 to TRBJ2-2; D remains ambiguous. Germline CDR1 reads SNHLY; CDR2 reads FYNNEI. V was shortened by 2 bases and J by 7 bases, with 8 bases between the two germline ends. This CDR3 has 13 residues. CDR3 sequence reads: CASSEQVGGELFF. DNA of the CDR3: TGTGCCAGCAGTGAACAAGTCGGCGGGGAGCTGTTTTTT.

V gene TRBV6-5 combines with J gene TRBJ2-5; no firm D call. Germline V gene data show CDR1 as MNHEY and CDR2 as SVGAGI. The CDR3 sequence is 13 residues long. Between the trimmed V and J ends, which lost 5 bases and 0 bases, there was a span of 7 bases. CDR3 coding DNA: TGTGCCAGCAGTGAACACCACCAAGAGACCCAGTACTTC. This sequence encodes CASSEHHQETQYF.

This clone was observed a handful of times. The rearrangement uses TRBV6-5 and TRBJ1-1, with D possibly being TRBD1 (5 bases). The germline V and J ends were trimmed by 6 bases and 0 bases, with 11 bases remaining between them. Germline V gene lookup returns CDR1 MNHEY and CDR2 SVGAGI. This CDR3 contains 14 residues. CDR3 nucleotides: TGTGCCAGCAGGTCGGGACTTTTGAACACTGAAGCTTTCTTT. This sequence encodes CASRSGLLNTEAFF.

This clone turned up a few times. The rearrangement joins TRBV29-1 to TRBJ2-7, with unresolved D. The V end was cut by 2 bases, the J end by 0 bases, with 11 bases between. The CDR3 runs to 14 residues. Per the germline V gene, CDR1 is SQVTM and CDR2 is ANQGSEA. The CDR3 DNA is TGCAGCGTTGAAAAGGATTCCTACTCCTACGAGCAGTACTTC. Translation gives CSVEKDSYSYEQYF.

A few counts support this clone. The gene calls are TRBV19 and TRBJ1-1, with D tentatively TRBD1 (5 bases). The CDR3 has 16 residues. V lost 4 bases, J lost 1 base, and 16 bases lay in between. Germline CDR1 LNHDA, CDR2 SQIVND (reference sequence). CDR3 in amino acids: CASSTDTPRGNTEAFF. In nucleotides, the CDR3 is TGTGCCAGTAGTACAGATACACCTAGGGGGAACACTGAAGCTTTCTTT.

This clone was seen a handful of times. The chain combines TRBV28 with TRBJ2-2, with D uncertain. Trimming pared 2 bases from V and 3 bases from J, leaving 7 bases between. Germline V CDR1 and CDR2: MDHEN, SYDVKM. CDR3 size: 14 residues. CDR3 DNA: TGTGCCAGCAGTTTACAGGTGCACACCGGGGAGCTGTTTTTT. Protein product: CASSLQVHTGELFF.

This clone has only a few counts. This chain links TRBV29-1 with TRBJ2-3; the match to TRBD1 covers 7 bases. The V gene end was trimmed by 6 bases and the J gene end by 6 bases; junction bases not matched to a gene: 6. This CDR3 has 12 amino acids. Germline V gene data show CDR1 as SQVTM and CDR2 as ANQGSEA. CDR3 nucleotides: TGCAGCGTCACTACAGGGGCTGATACGCAGTATTTT. Translation gives CSVTTGADTQYF.

This chain uses TRBV7-9 with TRBJ2-1; D gene uncertain. The CDR3 has 16 amino acids. From germline, CDR1 is SEHNR and CDR2 FQNEAQ (reference sequence). Trimming removed 0 bases at V and 0 bases at J, with 9 bases between. The DNA of the CDR3 is TGTGCCAGCAGCTTAGCATACGGTCCCTCCTACAATGAGCAGTTCTTC. Amino acids: CASSLAYGPSYNEQFF.

This chain connects TRBV11-3 to TRBJ2-1; unclear D gene. Germline V gene data show CDR1 as SGHNT and CDR2 as YENEEA. Trimming took off 3 bases at V and 3 bases at J, with 15 bases between the two ends. There are 16 residues in the CDR3. The CDR3 DNA reads TGTGCCAGCAGCTTTAGGCTGGCGACGGACTACAATGAGCAGTTCTTC. Encoded protein: CASSFRLATDYNEQFF.

In its sample, this clone was seen once. The CDR3, as DNA: TGTGCCAGCAGCCAAGTGGGACAGTTGATCACTGAAGCTTTCTTT. This gives the protein CASSQVGQLITEAFF. V gene TRBV7-9 combines with J gene TRBJ1-1; 7 bases agree with TRBD1. Germline trimming cut 5 bases from V and 4 bases from J; bases unmatched to any gene: 10. This CDR3 contains 15 residues. Germline lookup yields CDR1 SEHNR and CDR2 FQNEAQ (reference sequence).

The gene calls are TRBV30 and TRBJ2-6, with a possible D match to TRBD2 (5 bases). CDR1 GTSNPN and CDR2 SVGIG come from the germline V gene (reference sequence). CDR3 size: 18 residues. V lost 2 bases and J lost 0, with 17 bases in between. The CDR3 region is CAWSPQDLPFSGANVLTF. The CDR3, as DNA: TGTGCCTGGAGTCCTCAGGACTTGCCCTTCTCTGGGGCCAACGTCCTGACTTTC.

V gene TRBV4-3 combines with J gene TRBJ1-2; D not resolved. V was clipped by 0 bases and J by 4 bases, with 9 bases between them. The CDR3 extends over 14 amino acids. The V gene's germline CDR1 is LGHNA and CDR2 YSLEER. This chain's CDR3 is CASSQEPGFYGYTF. The CDR3 DNA is TGCGCCAGCAGCCAAGAACCCGGGTTCTATGGCTACACCTTC.

The gene calls are TRBV5-6 and TRBJ2-7, with D perhaps being TRBD1 or TRBD2 (5 bases each). Trimming removed 2 bases at V and 9 bases at J, with 15 bases between. CDR3 length: 13 amino acids. Germline CDR1 SGHDT, CDR2 YYEEEE. In DNA, the CDR3 is TGTGCCAGCAGCTTCGGGGCGGCGGAGCGGCAGTACTTC. Residues: CASSFGAAERQYF.

The CDR3 region has the DNA TGTGCCTGGGAGGCTGGGATTGGCTACACCTTC. Translating it yields CAWEAGIGYTF. The chain joins TRBV30 to TRBJ1-2, with D uncertain. Germline CDR1 and CDR2: GTSNPN and SVGIG (reference sequence). The ends were cut back, 5 bases at V and 7 bases at J, with 11 bases in the middle. This CDR3 has 11 residues.

The chain has TRBV5-6 and TRBJ1-6; D remains ambiguous. In germline, CDR1 is SGHDT, CDR2 YYEEEE. V lost 2 bases and J lost 6, with 12 bases in between. CDR3 length: 15 residues. The CDR3 sequence is CASSFRPNSNSPLHF. CDR3 nucleotide sequence: TGTGCCAGCAGCTTTCGACCGAACTCTAATTCACCCCTCCACTTT.

This clone showed up just a few times. The chain uses TRBV19 and TRBJ1-1, with D hard to call. V was clipped by 5 bases and J by 3 bases, with 16 bases between them. The CDR3 extends over 15 amino acids. Looked up from germline, CDR1 is LNHDA and CDR2 is SQIVND (reference sequence). The CDR3 loop reads CASSPAGILDTEAFF. CDR3 DNA sequence: TGTGCCAGTAGTCCCGCTGGGATTCTGGACACTGAAGCTTTCTTT. Combining the CDR3 with reference TRBV19 and TRBJ1-1 gives the whole variable domain DGGITQSPKYLFRKEGQNVTLSCEQNLNHDAMYWYRQDPGQGLRLIYYSQIVNDFQKGDIAEGYSVSREKKESFPLTVTSAQKNPTAFYLCASSPAGILDTEAFFGQGTRLTVV.

This clone was found many times. The rearrangement links TRBV28 to TRBJ1-6; no clear D gene. The germline V gene encodes CDR1 MDHEN and CDR2 SYDVKM. Trimming took off 3 bases at V and 18 bases at J, with 18 bases between the two ends. There are 13 residues in the CDR3. This CDR3 is CASSLFSRPVGHF. In nucleotides, the CDR3 is TGTGCCAGCAGTTTGTTCTCCCGACCAGTGGGCCACTTT.

With respect to this clone: At one end, the junction sequence differs from germline, possibly due to a read error. The chain links TRBV15 to TRBJ2-1; D unresolved. The CDR3 is 12 residues long. CDR1 is LNHNV and CDR2 is YYDKDF in the germline V gene (reference sequence). The CDR3 nucleotides are TGTGCCACCGCCGGAAACCGCAATCAGCAGTTCTTC. Its translation is CATAGNRNQQFF.

The V gene is TRBV7-2, the J gene TRBJ1-1; TRBD1 agrees at 8 bases. CDR1 SGHTA and CDR2 FQGNSA come from the germline V gene. With 4 bases clipped from V and 13 bases from J, the junction kept 8 bases outside the gene matches. There are 12 residues in the CDR3. CDR3 sequence: CASSSGQGPVFF. CDR3 DNA: TGTGCCAGCAGCTCCGGACAGGGTCCGGTTTTCTTT.

The J gene is TRBJ2-6, the V gene TRBV30; 9 bases are a match to TRBD1. The V gene's germline CDR1 is GTSNPN and CDR2 SVGIG (reference sequence). V shed 2 bases, J shed 1 base, and the junction held 6 bases outside the gene matches. CDR3 length: 17 amino acids. The CDR3 DNA follows: TGTGCCTGGAGTACGGGACAGGGATTTTCTGGGGCCAACGTCCTGACTTTC. This gives the protein CAWSTGQGFSGANVLTF. The entire variable domain, with the rest obtained from reference TRBV30 and TRBJ2-6, is as follows: SQTIHQWPATLVQPVGSPLSLECTVEGTSNPNLYWYRQAAGRGLQLLFYSVGIGQISSEVPQNLSASRPQDRQFILSSKKLLLSDSGFYLCAWSTGQGFSGANVLTFGAGSRLTVL.

The CDR3 sequence is CAWTAVGNQPQHF. The CDR3 DNA is TGTGCCTGGACCGCGGTCGGGAATCAGCCCCAGCATTTT. This rearrangement joins TRBV30 to TRBJ1-5, with D unclear. This CDR3 has 13 residues. The V gene lost 4 bases and the J gene lost 4 bases, with 11 bases spanning the gap. Germline V gene lookup returns CDR1 GTSNPN and CDR2 SVGIG (reference sequence).

The rearrangement joins TRBV7-9 to TRBJ2-7, with D possibly matching TRBD2 (7 bases). Between the trimmed V and J ends, which lost 2 bases and 3 bases, there was a span of 11 bases. The germline gives CDR1 SEHNR, CDR2 FQNEAQ (reference sequence). This CDR3 region has 14 residues. CDR3: CASSLHREGYEQYF. The CDR3 nucleotides read TGTGCCAGCAGCTTACACAGGGAGGGCTACGAGCAGTACTTC.